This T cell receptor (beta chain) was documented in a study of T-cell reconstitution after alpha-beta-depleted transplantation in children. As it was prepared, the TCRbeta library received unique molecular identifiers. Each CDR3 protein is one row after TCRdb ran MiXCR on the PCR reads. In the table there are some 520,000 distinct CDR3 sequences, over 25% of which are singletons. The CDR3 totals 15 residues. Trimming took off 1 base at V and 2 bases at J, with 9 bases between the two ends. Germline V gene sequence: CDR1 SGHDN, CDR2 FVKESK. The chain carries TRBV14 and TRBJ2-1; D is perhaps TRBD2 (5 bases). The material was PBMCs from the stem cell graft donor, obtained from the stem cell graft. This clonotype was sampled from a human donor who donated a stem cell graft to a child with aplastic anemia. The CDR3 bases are TGTGCCAGCAGCCAAGGGGAGTTCGCCTACAATGAGCAGTTCTTC. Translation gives CASSQGEFAYNEQFF.